The 8 T cell receptor beta chains below were found in one sample sequenced in a study of T-cell memory formation after mild COVID-19. In TCRdb, the 5' RACE reads were re-called with MiXCR into one record per CDR3 protein. The data hold around 35,000 distinct CDR3 sequences, with roughly 7.2% observed a single time. Sample: PBMCs or a T cell subset sorted from them (not recorded which). The receptors were gathered from a man aged 18 to 29 who had mild COVID-19 (a few samples of this study predate the infection). Cell type and time point are not known.

This clonotype has just a few counts. The chain uses TRBV3-1 and TRBJ1-1; D is unresolved. The CDR3 contains 14 residues. Trimming removed 4 bases from V and 0 bases from J, with 9 bases in between. The germline gives CDR1 LGHDT, CDR2 YNNKEL (reference sequence). CDR3 loop: CASSPFGLNTEAFF. The CDR3 DNA is TGTGCCAGCAGCCCATTCGGGTTGAACACTGAAGCTTTCTTT.

This clonotype came up many times. The gene calls are TRBV20-1 and TRBJ1-4; D perhaps matches TRBD1 (6 bases). The CDR3 runs to 18 residues. Looked up from germline, CDR1 is DFQATT and CDR2 is SNEGSKA (reference sequence). V was clipped by 3 bases and J by 0 bases, with 20 bases between them. The CDR3 region is CSASGAHQEGATNEKLFF. The CDR3 DNA reads TGCAGTGCTAGCGGGGCGCACCAAGAGGGGGCAACTAATGAAAAACTGTTTTTT.

This clonotype came up a few times. The V gene is TRBV2, the J gene TRBJ2-6; unclear D gene. CDR1 and CDR2 (germline): SNHLY, FYNNEI. The CDR3 length is 13 residues. The V and J ends lost 4 bases and 1 base respectively, with 2 bases between them. CDR3 amino acids: CASSGSGANVLTF. CDR3 nucleotides: TGTGCCAGCAGTGGGTCTGGGGCCAACGTCCTGACTTTC.

This clonotype has at least ten counts. The J gene is TRBJ2-2, the V gene TRBV12-3 or TRBV12-4; D is possibly TRBD2 (6 bases). V was trimmed by 5 bases and J by 1 base, leaving 14 bases between them. The CDR3 loop spans 16 amino acids. The CDR3 loop reads CASSLWGDLNTGELFF. The CDR3 coding sequence is TGTGCCAGCAGTCTATGGGGGGACCTGAACACCGGGGAGCTGTTTTTT.

This clonotype was seen at least ten times. The gene calls are TRBV20-1 and TRBJ2-4, with D possibly being TRBD1 (6 bases). The CDR3 length is 19 residues. The germline CDR1 and CDR2 sequences are DFQATT and SNEGSKA (reference sequence). V gave up 3 bases and J gave up 0 bases, with 24 bases separating them. As DNA, the CDR3 is TGCAGTGCTAGGGGCCTCCGGGACACATCCGCGCTAGCCAAAAACATTCAGTACTTC. Its protein is CSARGLRDTSALAKNIQYF.

This clonotype has a count of ten or more. The V and J genes are TRBV2 and TRBJ2-7; 8 nucleotides agree with TRBD2. Germline assignment: CDR1 SNHLY and CDR2 FYNNEI. This CDR3 is 12 amino acids long. Trimming removed 8 bases from V and 3 bases from J; junction bases left unmatched: 3. The CDR3 sequence is CASRGTSYEQYV. In DNA, the CDR3 is TGTGCCAGCCGGGGGACTAGCTACGAGCAGTACGTC.

The V call is TRBV11-2, the J call TRBJ2-5, with TRBD2 matching over 14 bases. The germline V gene encodes CDR1 SGHAT and CDR2 FQNNGV. This CDR3 comprises 17 residues. Trimming at V came to 4 bases and at J to 14 bases, leaving 18 bases not matched to a gene. CDR3 coding DNA: TGTGCCAGCAGCTCAGTGGCCGCGGGACTAGCGGGAGAAACCCCCTACTTC. Translated: CASSSVAAGLAGETPYF.

In this sample, this clonotype turned up many times. V is TRBV18 and J is TRBJ2-3; no clear D gene. The CDR3 runs 13 residues. Deletions cut 6 bases from V and 0 bases from J, with 7 bases between. Germline CDR1 KGHSH, CDR2 LQKENI. CDR3: CASSALSTDTQYF. The CDR3, as DNA: TGTGCCAGCTCGGCGTTGAGCACAGATACGCAGTATTTT.